The 20 T cell receptor beta chains given below trace back to one sample, sequenced in a study of memory CD4+ T cells and cytomegalovirus serostatus. The sort gate was single viable CD3+CD4+CD8-CD45RO+ cells for memory CD4+ T cells. TCRdb's table, derived via immunoSEQ multiplex PCR, lists solely in-frame clones and lacks some. This sample has 50,000 to 55,000 clones; approximately 78% occur once, and the top ten carry roughly 0.8%. Sequencing input: memory CD4+ T cells from blood. The receptors were sampled from an adult in good health and CMV-seronegative.

This clone was detected only a few times. The rearrangement uses TRBV6-1 and TRBJ2-1; D not resolved. CDR3 size: 15 residues. V was trimmed by 6 bases and J by 0 bases, leaving 12 bases between them. Per the germline V gene, CDR1 is MNHNS and CDR2 is SASEGT. CDR3 sequence: CASSAGRASYNEQFF. The CDR3 DNA is TGTGCCAGCAGCGCCGGACGGGCCTCCTACAATGAGCAGTTCTTC.

The chain employs TRBV5-1 and TRBJ2-3; possibly TRBD2 for D (7 bases). Germline CDR1 reads SGHRS; CDR2 reads YFSETQ. There are 16 residues in the CDR3. The V end lost 0 bases, the J end lost 4 bases, and 15 bases lay between the germline ends. CDR3 amino acids: CASSLVEGGGSDTQYF. The CDR3 DNA sequence: TGCGCCAGCAGCTTGGTGGAAGGGGGGGGCTCAGATACGCAGTATTTT.

The rearrangement uses TRBV2 and TRBJ1-6; D not certain. This CDR3 has 16 amino acids. Germline CDR1 is SNHLY and CDR2 is FYNNEI. Trimming removed 3 bases from V and 2 bases from J, with 11 bases in between. The CDR3 loop is CASSDPGMTYNSPLHF. The CDR3 nucleotides read TGTGCCAGCAGTGACCCGGGAATGACCTATAATTCACCCCTCCACTTT. The full variable domain, rest sourced from reference TRBV2 and TRBJ1-6, is EPEVTQTPSHQVTQMGQEVILRCVPISNHLYFYWYRQILGQKVEFLVSFYNNEISEKSEIFDDQFSVERPDGSNFTLKIRSTKLEDSAMYFCASSDPGMTYNSPLHFGNGTRLTVT.

The rearrangement links TRBV27 to TRBJ2-2; 11 bases are a match to TRBD2. The CDR3 extends over 18 amino acids. Germline CDR1 reads MNHEY; CDR2 reads SMNVEV (reference sequence). J was trimmed by 2 bases and V by 5 bases; bases with no gene match: 10. CDR3 in DNA: TGTGCCAGCAGTACTAGCGGGGGCAGGTTTGCAAACACCGGGGAGCTGTTTTTT. It translates to CASSTSGGRFANTGELFF.

The rearrangement uses TRBV12-5 and TRBJ2-2; 10 positions agree with TRBD2. Germline V gives CDR1 LGHNT, CDR2 FRNRAP. V lost 4 bases to trimming and J lost 1 base; unmatched junction nucleotides: 6. The CDR3 is made up of 17 amino acids. This CDR3 reads CASGWYSGGLNTGELFF. CDR3 DNA: TGTGCTAGTGGTTGGTATAGCGGGGGGCTGAACACCGGGGAGCTGTTTTTT.

Turning to this clone: Mismatch with germline at one junction end may stem from a read error. The same CDR3 is also encoded by other DNA sequences in this sample. The rearrangement joins TRBV4-1 to TRBJ1-2; D not certain. CDR1 is MGHRA and CDR2 is YSYEKL in the germline V gene. The CDR3 is 14 amino acids. The CDR3 sequence is CASSQSREGYGYTF. CDR3 bases: TGCGCTAGCAGCCAAAGTCGGGAAGGCTATGGCTACACCTTC.

The chain has TRBV30 and TRBJ1-6, with D unresolved. The V end was cut by 8 bases, the J end by 4 bases, with 12 bases between. This CDR3 is 13 amino acids long. Germline V gene lookup returns CDR1 GTSNPN and CDR2 SVGIG (reference sequence). The CDR3 protein is CAGAAGYNSPLHF. In DNA form, the CDR3 reads TGTGCCGGCGCCGCCGGGTATAATTCACCCCTCCACTTT. Full variable domain (missing parts from reference TRBV30 and TRBJ1-6): SQTIHQWPATLVQPVGSPLSLECTVEGTSNPNLYWYRQAAGRGLQLLFYSVGIGQISSEVPQNLSASRPQDRQFILSSKKLLLSDSGFYLCAGAAGYNSPLHFGNGTRLTVT.

The chain uses TRBV7-2 and TRBJ2-5, with 7 bases identical to TRBD2. The J call is in doubt because the DNA end fits TRBJ2-7 better. The V gene's germline CDR1 is SGHTA and CDR2 FQGNSA. The CDR3 extends over 14 amino acids. The CDR3 region is CASSSGLVVYEQYF. The CDR3 bases are TGTGCCAGCAGCTCCGGACTAGTAGTGTACGAGCAGTACTTC.

Here the CDR3 reads CASSFGQGNQPQHF. The CDR3 nucleotides read TGTGCCAGCAGCTTCGGACAGGGCAATCAGCCCCAGCATTTT. The V and J genes are TRBV6-6 and TRBJ1-5; 7 bases map to TRBD1. This CDR3 contains 14 residues. V lost 6 bases, J lost 2 bases, and 4 bases stayed unmatched. Germline-derived CDR1 and CDR2 are MNHNY and SVGAGI (reference sequence).

In its sample, this clone was seen a few times. CDR3 nucleotide sequence: TGTGCCAGCAGCTGGGCCAGCTATCAGCCCCAGCATTTT. Its translation: CASSWASYQPQHF. This chain joins TRBV5-8 and TRBJ1-5; no clear D gene. The CDR3 runs to 13 residues. Germline-derived CDR1 and CDR2 are SGHTS and YDEGEE. The germline V and J ends were trimmed by 3 bases and 5 bases, with 9 bases remaining between them.

V and J are TRBV5-1 and TRBJ2-1; D is unclear. This CDR3 is built from 12 residues. Trimming took off 4 bases at V and 9 bases at J, with 11 bases between the two ends. The V gene's germline CDR1 is SGHRS and CDR2 YFSETQ. CDR3 nucleotide sequence: TGCGCCAGCAGCGTAGAGGTGGGTGAGCAGTTCTTC. Translated, it gives CASSVEVGEQFF.

This sequence joins TRBV19 and TRBJ1-4; D remains unclear. The CDR3 sequence is 13 residues long. V dropped 5 bases and J dropped 12 bases, with 16 bases sitting between them. CDR1 and CDR2 from the germline V gene are LNHDA and SQIVND (reference sequence). The CDR3 protein is CASSSLMVMELFF. The CDR3 nucleotides read TGTGCCAGTAGTTCCCTCATGGTGATGGAACTGTTTTTT. The variable domain in full, completed from reference TRBV19 and TRBJ1-4, reads DGGITQSPKYLFRKEGQNVTLSCEQNLNHDAMYWYRQDPGQGLRLIYYSQIVNDFQKGDIAEGYSVSREKKESFPLTVTSAQKNPTAFYLCASSSLMVMELFFGSGTQLSVL.

The chain combines TRBV9 with TRBJ1-1, with unresolved D. V shed 1 base and J shed 0 bases, with 10 bases lying between them. The CDR3 has 15 amino acids. In germline, CDR1 is SGDLS, CDR2 YYNGEE. This CDR3 is CASSVMDGLNTEAFF. CDR3 sequence (DNA): TGTGCCAGCAGCGTAATGGACGGGCTGAACACTGAAGCTTTCTTT. The full variable domain, its missing parts supplied by reference TRBV9 and TRBJ1-1, is DSGVTQTPKHLITATGQRVTLRCSPRSGDLSVYWYQQSLDQGLQFLIQYYNGEERAKGNILERFSAQQFPDLHSELNLSSLELGDSALYFCASSVMDGLNTEAFFGQGTRLTVV.

The chain has TRBV28 and TRBJ2-5, with a tentative D call TRBD1 (5 bases). Gene TRBJ2-7 matches the end of the DNA better, so the J call may be wrong. Germline CDR1 MDHEN, CDR2 SYDVKM. CDR3 length equals 12 residues. In DNA, the CDR3 is TGTGCCAGCAGTTACGACAGTAACGAGCAGTACTTC. Its translation: CASSYDSNEQYF.

In this sample, this clone is medium-sized. The chain carries TRBV7-2 and TRBJ2-2; the D gene is possibly TRBD1 (5 bases). The CDR3 contains 15 residues. Per the germline V gene, CDR1 is SGHTA and CDR2 is FQGNSA. Trimming stripped 4 bases from V and 7 bases from J, with 16 bases between. CDR3 sequence: CASSSRQGHGGELFF. In DNA, the CDR3 is TGTGCCAGCAGCTCGCGGCAGGGTCACGGCGGGGAGCTGTTTTTT. Based on the CDR3 plus reference TRBV7-2 and TRBJ2-2, the full variable domain is GAGVSQSPSNKVTEKGKDVELRCDPISGHTALYWYRQSLGQGLEFLIYFQGNSAPDKSGLPSDRFSAERTGGSVSTLTIQRTQQEDSAVYLCASSSRQGHGGELFFGEGSRLTVL.

The rearrangement joins TRBV7-9 to TRBJ2-7; possibly TRBD1 or TRBD2 for D (5 bases each). The V gene's germline CDR1 is SEHNR and CDR2 FQNEAQ (reference sequence). The CDR3 length is 14 residues. V dropped 10 bases and J dropped 4 bases, with 20 bases sitting between them. CDR3 loop: CATVPGPWEYEQYF. CDR3 coding DNA: TGTGCCACCGTCCCGGGACCCTGGGAGTACGAGCAGTACTTC.

The chain employs TRBV2 and TRBJ1-4; the match to TRBD1 covers 8 bases. This CDR3 has 13 residues. CDR1 SNHLY and CDR2 FYNNEI come from the germline V gene. The V and J ends lost 6 bases and 8 bases, in that order; junction bases with no gene match: 5. CDR3 sequence: CASRDRGGEKLFF. The CDR3 nucleotides read TGTGCCAGCAGAGACAGGGGAGGCGAAAAACTGTTTTTT.

The chain combines TRBV6-1 with TRBJ2-7, with a tentative D call TRBD2 (7 bases). Looked up from germline, CDR1 is MNHNS and CDR2 is SASEGT. The CDR3 is 15 residues long. The ends were cut back, 6 bases at V and 1 base at J, with 16 bases in the middle. This CDR3 reads CASSQGGASSYEQYF. The CDR3 bases are TGTGCCAGCAGCCAAGGGGGGGCATCTTCCTACGAGCAGTACTTC.

V gene TRBV10-3 combines with J gene TRBJ2-6, with TRBD2 as a possible D gene (6 bases). Between the trimmed V and J ends, which lost 4 bases and 0 bases, there was a span of 7 bases. The CDR3 totals 15 residues. In germline, CDR1 is ENHRY, CDR2 SYGVKD. This CDR3 is CAISVRDSGANVLTF. CDR3 nucleotides: TGTGCCATCAGTGTGCGGGACTCTGGGGCCAACGTCCTGACTTTC.

The gene calls are TRBV5-6 and TRBJ2-3, with D perhaps TRBD1 (6 bases). Germline V CDR1 and CDR2: SGHDT, YYEEEE. This CDR3 comprises 16 residues. V was trimmed by 0 bases and J by 3 bases, leaving 14 bases between them. CDR3 nucleotides: TGTGCCAGCAGCTTGGATCTGTGGCAGGGGACAGATACGCAGTATTTT. Residues: CASSLDLWQGTDTQYF. Full variable domain (missing parts from reference TRBV5-6 and TRBJ2-3): DAGVTQSPTHLIKTRGQQVTLRCSPKSGHDTVSWYQQALGQGPQFIFQYYEEEERQRGNFPDRFSGHQFPNYSSELNVNALLLGDSALYLCASSLDLWQGTDTQYFGPGTRLTVL.